Shown below are 10 T cell receptor beta chains from a single sample sequenced in a study of PD-1 blockade in classical Hodgkin lymphoma. Libraries were prepared by immunoSEQ multiplex PCR; TCRdb keeps only in-frame clonotypes and omits some of them. The profile shows thousands of clones, around 74% of them singletons. Every patient had relapsed following autologous stem cell transplantation, and cohorts differed in brentuximab vedotin exposure. Magnetic negative selection, applied to thawed PBMCs, was used to isolate the CD8+ T cells. The source was CD8+ T cells from blood, collected at baseline. The receptors originated from a human donor with classical Hodgkin lymphoma.

The CDR3 is CSVDAEHQSSYNEQFF. As DNA, the CDR3 is TGCAGCGTTGACGCCGAACATCAGAGCTCCTACAATGAGCAGTTCTTC. The chain links TRBV29-1 to TRBJ2-1; D is unresolved. CDR3 length: 16 residues. The germline gives CDR1 SQVTM, CDR2 ANQGSEA. V shed 3 bases and J shed 0 bases, with 15 bases lying between them.

This clone turned up a few times. The CDR3 here is CASSSAGYTF. CDR3 coding DNA: TGTGCCAGTAGTTCCGCAGGCTACACCTTC. This sequence joins TRBV19 and TRBJ1-2; no definite D call. Trimming cost V 5 bases and J 8 bases, with 6 bases left between them. CDR3 size: 10 residues. Germline V gene data show CDR1 as LNHDA and CDR2 as SQIVND (reference sequence).

The chain employs TRBV5-5 and TRBJ2-7; unclear D gene. Germline CDR1 reads SGHKS; CDR2 reads YYEKEE (reference sequence). The CDR3 spans 17 residues. Trimming took 0 bases from V and 6 from J, leaving 22 bases between them. CDR3 loop: CASSLEVGVQLISEQYF. For the CDR3, the DNA is TGTGCCAGCAGCTTGGAGGTTGGGGTTCAACTAATCAGCGAGCAGTACTTC.

The chain links TRBV4-1 to TRBJ2-2; the D is unclear. V lost 3 bases, J lost 6 bases, and 8 bases lay in between. This CDR3 region has 13 residues. The germline V gene has CDR1 MGHRA and CDR2 YSYEKL. For the CDR3, the DNA is TGCGCCAGCAGCCAGGGCTGGTCCGGGGAGCTGTTTTTT. Encoded protein: CASSQGWSGELFF.

The chain links TRBV29-1 to TRBJ2-1; TRBD1 might be the D (5 bases). Germline V gene sequence: CDR1 SQVTM, CDR2 ANQGSEA. The CDR3 contains 14 residues. Trimming pared 3 bases from V and 4 bases from J, leaving 13 bases between. CDR3 sequence (DNA): TGCAGCGTTGAGACAGTAGGAAGATACAATGAGCAGTTCTTC. This translates into CSVETVGRYNEQFF.

Within the sample, this clone is hyperexpanded (1% or more). This sequence joins TRBV2 and TRBJ1-1, with 7 bases lining up with TRBD1. From germline, CDR1 is SNHLY and CDR2 FYNNEI. The V gene end was trimmed by 9 bases and the J gene end by 0 bases; junction bases not matched to a gene: 7. The CDR3 consists of 14 residues. DNA for the CDR3: TGTGCCAGAGAGACAGGGTCAATGAACACTGAAGCTTTCTTT. Translation: CARETGSMNTEAFF.

Note on this clone: Germline is not matched at one junction end, which may reflect a read error. V usage is TRBV5-1 and J usage is TRBJ1-1; D unclear. The germline V gene encodes CDR1 SGHRS and CDR2 YFSETQ. The CDR3 contains 13 residues. CDR3: CASSLAGHSEAFF. The CDR3 DNA reads TGTGCCAGCAGCTTGGCCGGGCATTCTGAAGCTTTCTTT.

The chain uses TRBV4-1 and TRBJ2-7; 9 positions agree with TRBD2. J gave up 0 bases and V 3 bases, and 3 bases lay outside the gene matches. Per germline, CDR1 MGHRA and CDR2 YSYEKL. This CDR3 has 15 amino acids. The CDR3 protein is CASSHQRGDSYEQYF. The CDR3 DNA is TGCGCCAGCAGCCATCAGCGGGGGGACTCCTACGAGCAGTACTTC.

The J gene is TRBJ2-3, the V gene TRBV19; tentative D call: TRBD1 (5 bases). The V gene lost 3 bases and the J gene lost 4 bases, with 11 bases spanning the gap. This CDR3 has 14 amino acids. From germline, CDR1 is LNHDA and CDR2 SQIVND (reference sequence). The CDR3 DNA sequence: TGTGCCAGTAGTATCGAAACCAGGGCAGATACGCAGTATTTT. This translates into CASSIETRADTQYF.

The chain employs TRBV5-1 and TRBJ1-2; D not resolved. CDR3 size: 13 residues. V was cut by 1 base and J by 4 bases, with 8 bases left in between. Germline lookup yields CDR1 SGHRS and CDR2 YFSETQ. CDR3 in DNA: TGCGCCAGCAGCTTGCAACAGACCTATGGCTACACCTTC. Its protein product is CASSLQQTYGYTF.